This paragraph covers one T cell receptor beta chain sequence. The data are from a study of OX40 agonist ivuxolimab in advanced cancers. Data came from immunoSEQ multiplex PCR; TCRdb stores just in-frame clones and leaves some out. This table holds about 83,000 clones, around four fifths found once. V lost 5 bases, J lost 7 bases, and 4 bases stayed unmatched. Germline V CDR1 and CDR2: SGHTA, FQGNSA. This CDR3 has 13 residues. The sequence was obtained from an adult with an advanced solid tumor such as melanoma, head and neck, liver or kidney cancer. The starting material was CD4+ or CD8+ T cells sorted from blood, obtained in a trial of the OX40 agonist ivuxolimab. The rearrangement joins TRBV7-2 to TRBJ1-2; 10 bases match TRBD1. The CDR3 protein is CASSRQGAAGYTF. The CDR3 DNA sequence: TGTGCCAGCAGCCGACAGGGGGCGGCTGGCTACACCTTC. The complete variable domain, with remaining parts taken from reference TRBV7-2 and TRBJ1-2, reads GAGVSQSPSNKVTEKGKDVELRCDPISGHTALYWYRQSLGQGLEFLIYFQGNSAPDKSGLPSDRFSAERTGGSVSTLTIQRTQQEDSAVYLCASSRQGAAGYTFGSGTRLTVV.